The entry below gives a single T cell receptor (beta chain) sequence along with its context. Antigen: not known. In the PCR, 60 Vbeta and 13 Jbeta primers were used. This table comes from immunoSEQ multiplex PCR, and its TCRdb copy is limited to in-frame clones, with some not included. The table records 130,000 or so clones, more than 70% of them present only once. This sample is part of a study of cytomegalovirus exposure and HLA in healthy donors. Study-level findings and limits: TCR sequences were mostly rare, though some public TCRs occurred in many donors.

The germline CDR1 and CDR2 sequences are SGDLS and YYNGEE. Trimming removed 4 bases at V and 3 bases at J, with 3 bases between. The CDR3 covers 11 residues. The sequence was obtained from a woman aged 60-75 years in good health and CMV-seronegative. V gene TRBV9 combines with J gene TRBJ2-3; D remains unclear. The sequencing sample was made of PBMCs. This CDR3 is CASSSTDTQYF. DNA for the CDR3: TGTGCCAGCAGCTCAACAGATACGCAGTATTTT.